A selection of T cell receptor beta chains follows, all from one sample in a study of T cell clonotyping in hematopoietic cell transplantation. Assay: immunoSEQ multiplex PCR; the TCRdb copy retains only in-frame clones and omits some. The sample yields roughly 80,000 clones, 96% seen once. Sequencing was performed on peripheral blood mononuclear cells, taken before stem cell transplant. The receptors were sampled from a woman aged 50 to 65 with acute myeloid leukemia. Some clones in this sample may be carry-over from other donors' samples. The CDR3 runs from the conserved cysteine through the conserved F or W. The D gene is left open where the match is weak. Size is omitted from some rows. Given values are once, few, many or a class for expanded clones.

length: 14; size: NA; D: TRBD1; J: TRBJ1-2; V: TRBV6-6; CDR3: CASRPNGQGGGYTF; DNA: TGTGCCAGCAGACCGAACGGACAGGGGGGTGGCTACACCTTC
length: 15; size: once; D: NA; J: TRBJ2-7; V: TRBV27; CDR3: CASSLKGLPSYEQYF; DNA: TGTGCCAGCAGTTTAAAGGGACTTCCGTCCTACGAGCAGTACTTC
length: 14; size: NA; D: TRBD1; J: TRBJ1-5; V: TRBV19; CDR3: CASSLDRGQQPQHF; DNA: TGTGCCAGTAGTCTCGACAGGGGACAGCAGCCCCAGCATTTT
length: 13; size: once; D: NA; J: TRBJ2-2; V: TRBV9; CDR3: CASSVDLAGELFF; DNA: TGTGCCAGCAGCGTAGATTTGGCCGGGGAGCTGTTTTTT
length: 17; size: NA; D: TRBD2; J: TRBJ2-1; V: TRBV15; CDR3: CATSRGGRAGGPYEQFF; DNA: TGTGCCACCAGCAGAGGAGGTCGAGCGGGAGGGCCATATGAGCAGTTCTTC
length: 15; size: NA; D: NA; J: TRBJ2-5; V: TRBV9; CDR3: CASSAGVGGQETQYF; DNA: TGTGCCAGCAGCGCTGGTGTTGGGGGACAAGAGACCCAGTACTTC
length: 17; size: NA; D: TRBD2; J: TRBJ2-7; V: TRBV7-6; CDR3: CASSLYAASGRSGEQYF; DNA: TGTGCCAGCAGCTTATACGCGGCTAGCGGGAGGAGCGGGGAGCAGTACTTC
length: 14; size: NA; D: NA; J: TRBJ2-5; V: TRBV5-1; CDR3: CASSLTGYQETQYF; DNA: TGCGCCAGCAGCTTGACAGGCTACCAAGAGACCCAGTACTTC
length: 15; size: NA; D: NA; J: TRBJ1-5; V: TRBV28; CDR3: CASRAGGGHNQPQHF; DNA: TGTGCCAGCAGGGCGGGGGGTGGACACAATCAGCCCCAGCATTTT
length: 15; size: NA; D: TRBD1; J: TRBJ1-1; V: TRBV9; CDR3: CASSPRTGMNTEAFF; DNA: TGTGCCAGCAGCCCCCGGACAGGGATGAACACTGAAGCTTTCTTT
length: 15; size: NA; D: TRBD1; J: TRBJ1-4; V: TRBV6-1; CDR3: CASRVDRAGFEKLFF; DNA: TGTGCCAGCAGGGTAGACAGGGCTGGCTTCGAAAAACTGTTTTTT
length: 18; size: NA; D: TRBD2; J: TRBJ2-7; V: TRBV7-2; CDR3: CASSLGIGFGLVPYEQYF; DNA: TGTGCCAGCAGCTTAGGTATAGGATTCGGACTAGTCCCCTACGAGCAGTACTTC
length: 15; size: once; D: TRBD1; J: TRBJ1-4; V: TRBV2; CDR3: CASSQGQGKNEKLFF; DNA: TGTGCCAGCAGTCAAGGACAGGGGAAGAATGAAAAACTGTTTTTT
length: 12; size: NA; D: NA; J: TRBJ2-7; V: TRBV30; CDR3: CAWSPGIYEQYF; DNA: TGTGCCTGGAGTCCGGGAATCTACGAGCAGTACTTC
length: 17; size: NA; D: NA; J: TRBJ1-5; V: TRBV28; CDR3: CASHLEQDYGSNQPQHF; DNA: TGTGCCAGCCATTTAGAGCAGGACTACGGGAGCAATCAGCCCCAGCATTTT
length: 12; size: NA; D: TRBD1; J: TRBJ2-7; V: TRBV29-1; CDR3: CSVEETGVEQYF; DNA: TGCAGCGTTGAAGAAACAGGGGTCGAGCAGTACTTC
length: 15; size: NA; D: NA; J: TRBJ1-2; V: TRBV25-1; CDR3: CASSEYGRIGYGYTF; DNA: TGTGCCAGCAGTGAATACGGACGAATTGGCTATGGCTACACCTTC
length: 13; size: NA; D: NA; J: TRBJ1-1; V: TRBV7-2; CDR3: CASSLSRNTEAFF; DNA: TGTGCCAGCAGCTTATCCAGGAACACTGAAGCTTTCTTT
length: 13; size: NA; D: NA; J: TRBJ2-7; V: TRBV6-5; CDR3: CASSYGQTYEQYF; DNA: TGTGCCAGCAGTTACGGACAGACCTACGAGCAGTACTTC
length: 18; size: once; D: TRBD2; J: TRBJ2-2; V: TRBV4-1; CDR3: CASSQDSTSGGNTGELFF; DNA: TGCGCCAGCAGCCAAGATTCGACTAGCGGGGGGAACACCGGGGAGCTGTTTTTT
length: 14; size: NA; D: NA; J: TRBJ1-2; V: TRBV5-4; CDR3: CASSLGTDHYGYTF; DNA: TGTGCCAGCAGCTTGGGTACAGACCACTATGGCTACACCTTC
length: 14; size: NA; D: NA; J: TRBJ2-5; V: TRBV2; CDR3: CASSDLRWQETQYF; DNA: TGTGCCAGCAGTGACTTGAGGTGGCAAGAGACCCAGTACTTC
length: 14; size: NA; D: NA; J: TRBJ2-7; V: TRBV7-6; CDR3: CASSLVDGSYEQYF; DNA: TGTGCCAGCAGCTTAGTGGACGGTTCCTACGAGCAGTACTTC
length: 16; size: NA; D: NA; J: TRBJ2-2; V: TRBV4-3; CDR3: CASSRRAFLGTGELFF; DNA: TGCGCCAGCAGCCGGAGGGCCTTCTTAGGGACCGGGGAGCTGTTTTTT
length: 11; size: NA; D: NA; J: TRBJ2-7; V: TRBV19; CDR3: CASSIGLEQYF; DNA: TGTGCCAGTAGTATAGGCCTCGAGCAGTACTTC
length: 12; size: NA; D: TRBD2; J: TRBJ2-7; V: TRBV10-2; CDR3: CASEAGAYEQYF; DNA: TGCGCCAGCGAGGCGGGAGCCTACGAGCAGTACTTC
length: 13; size: NA; D: NA; J: TRBJ2-7; V: TRBV4-1; CDR3: CASSQQDGYEQYF; DNA: TGCGCCAGCAGCCAACAGGACGGCTACGAGCAGTACTTC
length: 15; size: NA; D: NA; J: TRBJ2-1; V: TRBV28; CDR3: CASRNTPTANNEQFF; DNA: TGTGCCAGCAGGAATACACCCACGGCGAACAATGAGCAGTTCTTC
length: 14; size: NA; D: TRBD1; J: TRBJ1-1; V: TRBV2; CDR3: CASRRTGDLTEAFF; DNA: TGTGCCAGCAGAAGGACAGGGGACCTCACTGAAGCTTTCTTT
length: 14; size: NA; D: NA; J: TRBJ2-5; V: TRBV5-6; CDR3: CASSLIPYQETQYF; DNA: TGTGCCAGCAGCTTGATCCCGTACCAAGAGACCCAGTACTTC
length: 14; size: NA; D: TRBD2; J: TRBJ2-5; V: TRBV5-1; CDR3: CASSYAGGGETQYF; DNA: TGCGCCAGCAGCTATGCGGGAGGGGGAGAGACCCAGTACTTC
length: 13; size: NA; D: NA; J: TRBJ2-3; V: TRBV9; CDR3: CASSTGPGDTQYF; DNA: TGTGCCAGCAGCACCGGACCCGGGGATACGCAGTATTTT
length: 16; size: NA; D: NA; J: TRBJ1-2; V: TRBV19; CDR3: CASSPSSQAPGDGYTF; DNA: TGTGCCAGTAGCCCCTCTTCGCAGGCCCCTGGAGATGGCTACACCTTC
length: 12; size: NA; D: NA; J: TRBJ1-5; V: TRBV19; CDR3: CASSIRDQPQHF; DNA: TGTGCCAGTAGTATCCGTGATCAGCCCCAGCATTTT
length: 14; size: once; D: TRBD1; J: TRBJ1-5; V: TRBV7-2; CDR3: CASSLGQLNQPQHF; DNA: TGTGCCAGCAGCTTGGGACAGCTAAATCAGCCCCAGCATTTT
length: 13; size: NA; D: NA; J: TRBJ2-7; V: TRBV6-6; CDR3: CASSSGDRGEQYF; DNA: TGTGCCAGCAGTTCCGGGGACCGCGGCGAGCAGTACTTC
length: 11; size: NA; D: NA; J: TRBJ1-1; V: TRBV5-6; CDR3: CASSSGGEAFF; DNA: TGTGCCAGCAGCTCGGGGGGTGAAGCTTTCTTT
length: 16; size: NA; D: TRBD1; J: TRBJ1-4; V: TRBV4-2; CDR3: CASSPARGQVSEKLFF; DNA: TGTGCCAGCAGCCCAGCGCGGGGACAGGTTTCCGAAAAACTGTTTTTT
length: 14; size: NA; D: NA; J: TRBJ1-3; V: TRBV9; CDR3: CASSPLGSGNTIYF; DNA: TGTGCCAGCAGCCCCCTTGGCTCTGGAAACACCATATATTTT
length: 15; size: NA; D: TRBD1; J: TRBJ2-7; V: TRBV12-5; CDR3: CASGLGQGVLYEQYF; DNA: TGTGCTAGTGGTTTGGGACAGGGAGTCCTCTACGAGCAGTACTTC
length: 14; size: NA; D: TRBD1; J: TRBJ1-1; V: TRBV30; CDR3: CAWSVYIPGQKAFF; DNA: TGTGCCTGGAGTGTATACATCCCGGGACAGAAAGCTTTCTTT
length: 13; size: NA; D: NA; J: TRBJ1-1; V: TRBV14; CDR3: CASSQARNTEAFF; DNA: TGTGCCAGCAGCCAAGCGAGGAACACTGAAGCTTTCTTT